This T cell receptor (beta chain) was found in a study of blood T cell repertoires in COVID-19. Study-wide context: Acute and convalescent COVID-19 specimens originated in the United States, Italy and Spain. Sources were T cells, B-cell-depleted T cells, or PBMCs; the material itself was cDNA or gDNA.

How the authors handled the data: For nucleated cells, counts were estimated from reference gene primer amplification. TCRdb's table, derived via immunoSEQ multiplex PCR, lists solely in-frame clones and lacks some. That table gives V, J and clone size, and the DNA gave D and trimming. The sample contains about 190,000 clones, more than 85% of which appear only once. The CDR3 runs 17 residues. The V end was cut by 2 bases, the J end by 0 bases, with 14 bases between. Germline CDR1 and CDR2: MDHEN and SYDVKM. This sequence was found in a man younger than 45 with acute or convalescent COVID-19. Source material: peripheral blood. The J gene is TRBJ2-4, the V gene TRBV28; possibly TRBD1 for D (6 bases). CDR3 region: CASSLGRDTLAKNIQYF. In DNA, the CDR3 is TGTGCCAGCAGTTTAGGCCGGGACACCTTAGCCAAAAACATTCAGTACTTC.